These 9 T cell receptor beta chains were sequenced from one sample in a study of T cell repertoires in cytomegalovirus infection. One entry per CDR3 protein results from TCRdb running MiXCR on the reads. This sample carries a few hundred thousand distinct CDR3 sequences, 30% to 40% of them seen once, and the ten largest clones take roughly 16%. The antigens of these receptors remain unknown. The source material was cultured PBMCs, sampled from culture after CMV antigen stimulation. The source is a human donor in good health (CMV status not recorded). Some clones in this sample may be carry-over from other donors' samples.

In this sample, this clonotype turned up a few times. The chain couples TRBV11-3 to TRBJ1-1; D is uncertain. V was pared by 6 bases and J by 3 bases, with 8 bases between. The V gene's germline CDR1 is SGHNT and CDR2 YENEEA. The CDR3 extends over 12 amino acids. The CDR3 region is CASSAGYTEAFF. DNA for the CDR3: TGTGCCAGCAGTGCGGGGTACACTGAAGCTTTCTTT.

A few counts support this clonotype. This rearrangement joins TRBV11-3 to TRBJ2-1; 12 bases line up with TRBD2. The germline V gene encodes CDR1 SGHNT and CDR2 YENEEA. V trimming: 4 bases; J trimming: 2 bases; junction bases outside the gene matches: 3. The CDR3 has 16 amino acids. The CDR3 region is CASSSRTSGTYNEQFF. CDR3 nucleotides: TGTGCCAGCAGCTCGCGGACTAGCGGGACCTACAATGAGCAGTTCTTC.

The J gene is TRBJ2-3, the V gene TRBV27, with TRBD2 matching 11 bases. Germline V gene lookup returns CDR1 MNHEY and CDR2 SMNVEV (reference sequence). The length of the CDR3 is 17 residues. After removal of 7 bases from V and 1 base from J, the junction contained 10 bases not matched to a gene. The CDR3 region has the DNA TGTGCCAGCATCCCCTTAGCGGGAGGGAGGGGCACAGATACGCAGTATTTT. Translation gives CASIPLAGGRGTDTQYF.

This clonotype was recorded many times. The chain carries TRBV7-2 and TRBJ2-3; TRBD2 might be the D (5 bases). Germline loops: CDR1 SGHTA, CDR2 FQGNSA. This CDR3 contains 16 residues. V gave up 5 bases and J gave up 0 bases, with 15 bases separating them. The CDR3 spells CASSVNLAFSTDTQYF. The CDR3 DNA reads TGTGCCAGCAGCGTAAATCTAGCCTTTAGCACAGATACGCAGTATTTT.

V usage is TRBV24-1 and J usage is TRBJ1-5; TRBD1 matches 10 bases. This CDR3 comprises 12 residues. The trim removed 9 bases at V and 5 bases at J, leaving 0 bases unmatched. Germline lookup yields CDR1 KGHDR and CDR2 SFDVKD. CDR3 protein: CATGTGDQPQHF. Written as DNA, the CDR3 is TGTGCCACCGGGACAGGGGATCAGCCCCAGCATTTT.

V is TRBV29-1 and J is TRBJ1-1; D is unresolved. The germline V and J ends were trimmed by 4 bases and 1 base, with 13 bases remaining between them. There are 14 residues in the CDR3. The germline gives CDR1 SQVTM, CDR2 ANQGSEA. The CDR3 DNA follows: TGCAGCGTTGGGGGTGGCAGACCGAACACTGAAGCTTTCTTT. It encodes CSVGGGRPNTEAFF.

The chain uses TRBV6-4 and TRBJ2-1; 9 nucleotides match TRBD2. Germline assignment: CDR1 MRHNA and CDR2 SNTAGT. The CDR3 loop spans 17 amino acids. V gave up 2 bases and J gave up 8 bases; unmatched junction bases: 13. The CDR3 here is CASSDPPVREGCDEQFF. CDR3 nucleotides: TGTGCCAGCAGTGACCCCCCGGTGCGGGAGGGCTGTGATGAGCAGTTCTTC.

The rearrangement uses TRBV10-3 and TRBJ1-5; 9 bases map to TRBD1. The V and J ends lost 10 bases and 2 bases, in that order; junction bases with no gene match: 9. Per the germline V gene, CDR1 is ENHRY and CDR2 is SYGVKD. The CDR3 extends over 15 amino acids. CDR3 amino acids: CATGQGTFGNQPQHF. CDR3 coding DNA: TGTGCCACCGGACAGGGGACCTTCGGCAATCAGCCCCAGCATTTT.

This clonotype was found many times. The chain uses TRBV7-2 and TRBJ2-5; 7 nucleotides line up with TRBD2. Per the germline V gene, CDR1 is SGHTA and CDR2 is FQGNSA. The CDR3 runs to 15 residues. After removal of 3 bases from V and 2 bases from J, the junction contained 6 bases not matched to a gene. The CDR3 reads CASSLRLAAQETQYF. DNA for the CDR3: TGTGCCAGCAGCTTGCGGCTAGCGGCTCAAGAGACCCAGTACTTC. Combining the CDR3 with reference TRBV7-2 and TRBJ2-5 gives the whole variable domain GAGVSQSPSNKVTEKGKDVELRCDPISGHTALYWYRQSLGQGLEFLIYFQGNSAPDKSGLPSDRFSAERTGGSVSTLTIQRTQQEDSAVYLCASSLRLAAQETQYFGPGTRLLVL.